Described below is a single T cell receptor (beta chain) sequence and its context. The protocol was immunoSEQ multiplex PCR, while the TCRdb copy is restricted to in-frame clones and leaves out a portion. The repertoire includes about 220,000 clones, about 87% of them detected once, and roughly 2.7% sits in the top ten. The data derive from a study of blood T cell repertoires in COVID-19. The study assigned cohorts using participant-reported clinical history. The CDR3 runs to 15 residues. Germline CDR1 reads LGHDT; CDR2 reads YNNKEL (reference sequence). V lost 4 bases and J lost 5; bases outside the gene matches: 5.

V and J are TRBV3-1 (or the pseudogene TRBV3-2) and TRBJ1-5; 10 bases are a match to TRBD1. The TCR sequence derives from a woman in her thirties who had recovered from COVID-19. Sequencing used PBMCs or T cells enriched from blood (not recorded which). The CDR3 DNA is TGTGCCAGCAGCCTGGGGACAGGGGTCGATCAGCCCCAGCATTTT. Translated: CASSLGTGVDQPQHF.